Each of the 30 T cell receptor beta chains below was sequenced from the same sample in a study of blood T cell repertoires in COVID-19 (dated by TCRdb to about 2020). Preparation of the library involved the immunoSEQ multiplex PCR assay. This immuneACCESS table, as held by TCRdb, lists in-frame sequences with V and J called but not all clones. Of the missing ones, under half trace to an unresolved V gene in checked studies; the others have no known cause. This sample holds under 200,000 clones; roughly nine tenths were observed only once. The top ten constitute about 22% of the sample. The source material was peripheral blood. Receptor source: a man aged 55 to 69 with active or convalescent COVID-19.

The chain recombines TRBV21-1 with TRBJ2-1; the listed D gene, TRBD1, was not tested against the DNA. TRBV21-1 is recorded as a pseudogene. This CDR3 has 16 amino acids. This chain's CDR3 is CASSSPGQGCGNEQFF. The CDR3 DNA reads TGTGCCAGCAGCTCACCGGGACAGGGGTGTGGCAATGAGCAGTTCTTC.

The V call is TRBV6-5, the J call TRBJ2-1, with D uncertain. The CDR3 is made up of 15 amino acids. Trimming pared 5 bases from V and 0 bases from J, leaving 11 bases between. Per the germline V gene, CDR1 is MNHEY and CDR2 is SVGAGI. The CDR3 DNA sequence: TGTGCCAGCAGTCTCACACCCTTCTCCTACAATGAGCAGTTCTTC. This translates into CASSLTPFSYNEQFF.

The chain recombines TRBV19 with TRBJ1-2; TRBD1 agrees at 8 bases. V was clipped by 5 bases and J by 4 bases; unmatched bases: 6. In germline, CDR1 is LNHDA, CDR2 SQIVND (reference sequence). This CDR3 region has 14 residues. The CDR3 DNA sequence: TGTGCCAGTAGTCGGACAGGGTATGGCTATGGCTACACCTTC. This encodes CASSRTGYGYGYTF.

This clone was seen a single time. The chain is built from TRBV30 and TRBJ1-2, with TRBD1 matching 8 bases. The CDR3 has 14 residues. Germline V lookup: CDR1 GTSNPN, CDR2 SVGIG (reference sequence). V gave up 2 bases and J gave up 4 bases; unmatched junction bases: 6. CDR3 loop: CAWSNGQGSYGYTF. Here the CDR3 DNA reads TGTGCCTGGAGTAATGGACAGGGTAGCTATGGCTACACCTTC.

The J gene is TRBJ2-1, the V gene TRBV27; no reliable D call. This CDR3 region has 13 residues. Germline-derived CDR1 and CDR2 are MNHEY and SMNVEV (reference sequence). The V gene lost 2 bases and the J gene lost 5 bases, with 7 bases spanning the gap. The CDR3 is CASSLKRDNEQFF. In nucleotides, the CDR3 is TGTGCCAGCAGTTTAAAGAGAGACAATGAGCAGTTCTTC.

The chain links TRBV6-1 to TRBJ1-2, with a possible D match to TRBD1 (5 bases). Between the trimmed V and J ends, which lost 2 bases and 6 bases, there was a span of 10 bases. This CDR3 has 13 residues. Germline loops: CDR1 MNHNS, CDR2 SASEGT. The CDR3 DNA reads as TGTGCCAGCAGTGAAAGGGGACTAAATGGCTACACCTTC. This gives the protein CASSERGLNGYTF.

CDR3 amino acids: CATSSRLSGQGTYEQYF. CDR3 in DNA: TGTGCCACCAGCAGTAGGTTAAGCGGACAGGGGACCTACGAGCAGTACTTC. This rearrangement joins TRBV15 to TRBJ2-7, with TRBD1 matching 9 bases. The CDR3 is made up of 17 amino acids. V lost 3 bases, J lost 2 bases, and 11 bases stayed unmatched. Germline assignment: CDR1 LNHNV and CDR2 YYDKDF (reference sequence).

This clone was seen a single time. The chain recombines TRBV6-5 with TRBJ1-1; 7 bases match TRBD1. Germline CDR1 and CDR2: MNHEY and SVGAGI. Germline trimming cut 7 bases from V and 4 bases from J; bases unmatched to any gene: 6. CDR3 length equals 13 residues. CDR3 protein: CASITRQGTEAFF. The CDR3 DNA follows: TGTGCCAGCATTACACGACAGGGCACTGAAGCTTTCTTT.

V usage is TRBV7-9 and J usage is TRBJ2-1; D may be TRBD2 (5 bases). The V gene lost 1 base and the J gene lost 6 bases, with 13 bases spanning the gap. Germline V gives CDR1 SEHNR, CDR2 FQNEAQ (reference sequence). The CDR3 covers 15 residues. The CDR3 reads CASSLGGRNLNEQFF. The CDR3 nucleotides are TGTGCCAGCAGCTTAGGCGGGCGGAACCTCAATGAGCAGTTCTTC.

V and J are TRBV12-3 or TRBV12-4 and TRBJ1-1; D gene unclear. CDR3 length: 13 residues. The V gene lost 4 bases and the J gene lost 1 base, with 7 bases spanning the gap. In DNA form, the CDR3 reads TGTGCCAGCAGTTCCCAGTCGAACACTGAAGCTTTCTTT. Its protein is CASSSQSNTEAFF.

This chain uses TRBV3-1 (or the pseudogene TRBV3-2) with TRBJ1-2, with D maybe TRBD1 (5 bases). The germline V gene has CDR1 LGHDT and CDR2 YNNKEL (reference sequence). V shed 6 bases and J shed 8 bases, with 16 bases lying between them. The CDR3 has 13 residues. This CDR3 is CASSRSDSYGYTF. The CDR3 region has the DNA TGTGCCAGCAGTCGATCCGACAGTTACGGCTACACCTTC.

This clone showed up just once. The chain's CDR3 is CASSQENRGLYGYTF. Written as DNA, the CDR3 is TGCGCCAGCAGCCAAGAGAACAGGGGGCTTTATGGCTACACCTTC. The chain joins TRBV4-1 to TRBJ1-2, with TRBD1 matching 9 bases. The CDR3 loop spans 15 amino acids. CDR1 MGHRA and CDR2 YSYEKL come from the germline V gene. The trim removed 0 bases at V and 5 bases at J, leaving 4 bases unmatched.

The rearrangement links TRBV29-1 to TRBJ2-3; 10 positions match TRBD1. Germline trimming cut 8 bases from V and 8 bases from J; bases unmatched to any gene: 13. The CDR3 is 14 amino acids. Germline loops: CDR1 SQVTM, CDR2 ANQGSEA. CDR3 in amino acids: CSYLRDRGEGTQYF. The CDR3 region has the DNA TGCAGCTACCTCCGGGACAGGGGAGAGGGTACGCAGTATTTT.

The chain has TRBV9 and TRBJ2-5; 14 nucleotides line up with TRBD2. Germline-derived CDR1 and CDR2 are SGDLS and YYNGEE. The CDR3 spans 15 residues. Losses at the gene ends were 7 bases for V and 5 bases for J; bases not matched to a gene: 7. DNA for the CDR3: TGTGCCAGCGGGACTAGCGGGGGTTATGGGGAGACCCAGTACTTC. It translates to CASGTSGGYGETQYF.

This sequence joins TRBV11-2 and TRBJ1-2, with 8 positions matching TRBD1. The CDR3 length is 15 residues. The junction had 3 bases not matched to a gene; V was cut back by 1 base and J by 2 bases. Germline CDR1 SGHAT, CDR2 FQNNGV. CDR3 region: CASSLGGTGNYGYTF. The CDR3 bases are TGTGCCAGCAGCTTAGGTGGGACAGGAAACTATGGCTACACCTTC.

CDR3 DNA sequence: TGCGCCAGCAGTTCCGGGACAGCCTACGAGCAGTACTTC. This codes for CASSSGTAYEQYF. The chain is built from TRBV10-2 and TRBJ2-7; 7 positions match TRBD1. Germline trimming cut 5 bases from V and 2 bases from J; bases unmatched to any gene: 3. This CDR3 region has 13 residues. Germline V CDR1 and CDR2: WSHSY, SAAADI.

This CDR3 is CASSQDSGGQWGQPQHF. The CDR3 region has the DNA TGTGCCAGCAGCCAAGATTCCGGAGGGCAATGGGGTCAGCCCCAGCATTTT. This chain links TRBV4-2 with TRBJ1-5; D call uncertain. The CDR3 length is 17 residues. With 0 bases removed from V and 6 bases from J, the gap between germline ends came to 18 bases. CDR1 is LGHNA and CDR2 is YNFKEQ in the germline V gene.

This rearrangement joins TRBV7-9 to TRBJ2-2; a weak D match, TRBD2 (5 bases). Germline loops: CDR1 SEHNR, CDR2 FQNEAQ (reference sequence). The CDR3 consists of 15 residues. V lost 5 bases, J lost 3 bases, and 13 bases lay in between. The CDR3 loop reads CASSLDSLYTGELFF. The CDR3 DNA is TGTGCCAGCAGCCTGGACTCGCTCTACACCGGGGAGCTGTTTTTT.

V usage is TRBV24-1 and J usage is TRBJ2-2, with D possibly matching TRBD1 (6 bases). Germline CDR1 reads KGHDR; CDR2 reads SFDVKD. The CDR3 spans 17 residues. The ends were cut back, 5 bases at V and 5 bases at J, with 20 bases in the middle. The CDR3 DNA reads as TGTGCCACCAGTGCCCCCGGAACAGGGAGTCGGACCGGGGAGCTGTTTTTT. Translation gives CATSAPGTGSRTGELFF.

This clone was seen a handful of times. The chain has TRBV7-3 and TRBJ1-1, with D hard to call. The length of the CDR3 is 14 residues. CDR1 and CDR2 (germline): SGHTA, FQGTGA. Trimming left V 0 bases short and J 5 bases short, with 10 bases between. The CDR3 sequence is CASSLTPVLTEAFF. CDR3 DNA: TGTGCCAGCAGCTTAACCCCTGTTCTAACTGAAGCTTTCTTT.

The chain couples TRBV7-3 to TRBJ2-1, with D perhaps matching TRBD1 (5 bases). The CDR3 sequence is 14 residues long. Germline V CDR1 and CDR2: SGHTA, FQGTGA. Trimming left V 4 bases short and J 4 bases short, with 11 bases between. CDR3 region: CASSSTPGYNEQFF. The CDR3, as DNA: TGTGCCAGCAGCTCCACCCCAGGGTACAATGAGCAGTTCTTC. The whole variable domain, filled in from reference TRBV7-3 and TRBJ2-1, reads GAGVSQTPSNKVTEKGKYVELRCDPISGHTALYWYRQSLGQGPEFLIYFQGTGAADDSGLPNDRFFAVRPEGSVSTLKIQRTERGDSAVYLCASSSTPGYNEQFFGPGTRLTVL.

This clone was observed a single time. This chain connects TRBV28 to TRBJ1-5; D gene ambiguous. Trimming cost V 5 bases and J 3 bases, with 11 bases left between them. This CDR3 contains 14 residues. CDR1 and CDR2 from the germline V gene are MDHEN and SYDVKM. The CDR3 sequence: CASSQTDLNQPQHF. CDR3 sequence (DNA): TGTGCCAGCAGTCAAACAGACCTCAATCAGCCCCAGCATTTT.

The V gene is TRBV6-5, the J gene TRBJ1-2; 9 bases line up with TRBD1. The germline gives CDR1 MNHEY, CDR2 SVGAGI. The CDR3 loop spans 14 amino acids. Losses at the gene ends were 7 bases for V and 7 bases for J; bases not matched to a gene: 10. CDR3 sequence reads: CASNLWTGDSGYTF. The CDR3 region has the DNA TGTGCCAGCAATTTATGGACAGGGGACAGTGGCTACACCTTC.

J is TRBJ2-3 and V is TRBV7-9; tentatively, D is TRBD1 (5 bases). CDR1 SEHNR and CDR2 FQNEAQ come from the germline V gene (reference sequence). V lost 5 bases and J 2 bases, leaving 11 bases between the germline ends. The CDR3 consists of 14 residues. CDR3 residues: CASSRTLNTDTQYF. DNA of the CDR3: TGTGCCAGCAGCCGGACACTAAACACAGATACGCAGTATTTT. The complete variable domain, with remaining parts taken from reference TRBV7-9 and TRBJ2-3, reads DTGVSQNPRHKITKRGQNVTFRCDPISEHNRLYWYRQTLGQGPEFLTYFQNEAQLEKSRLLSDRFSAERPKGSFSTLEIQRTEQGDSAMYLCASSRTLNTDTQYFGPGTRLTVL.

This clone was recorded at least ten times. The rearrangement joins TRBV6-4 to TRBJ2-3; the match to TRBD2 covers 10 bases. Trimming cost V 3 bases and J 0 bases; bases outside gene matches: 0. Looked up from germline, CDR1 is MRHNA and CDR2 is SNTAGT. This CDR3 comprises 15 residues. CDR3 protein: CASSDSGGSTDTQYF. For the CDR3, the DNA is TGTGCCAGCAGTGATAGCGGGGGGAGCACAGATACGCAGTATTTT.

The rearrangement joins TRBV5-1 to TRBJ1-5; no reliable D call. CDR1 is SGHRS, CDR2 YFSETQ, per germline. The V end was cut by 4 bases, the J end by 9 bases, with 8 bases between. The CDR3 has 11 amino acids. CDR3: CASSRCWPQHF. In DNA, the CDR3 is TGCGCCAGCAGCCGGTGTTGGCCCCAGCATTTT.

In regard to this clone: Other nucleotide sequences from this sample produce the same CDR3. The rearrangement links TRBV6-5 to TRBJ1-2; D remains unclear. Germline values: CDR1 MNHEY, CDR2 SVGAGI. Trimming shortened V by 0 bases and J by 7 bases, and 12 bases separated the two germline ends. The CDR3 contains 14 residues. The CDR3, as DNA: TGTGCCAGCAGTTACTCGAGGACGGGAGGTGGCTACACCTTC. The encoded protein is CASSYSRTGGGYTF.

V usage is TRBV18 and J usage is TRBJ1-1; D unclear. The ends were cut back, 3 bases at V and 1 base at J, with 9 bases in the middle. Germline loops: CDR1 KGHSH, CDR2 LQKENI. The CDR3 sequence is 14 residues long. The CDR3 reads CASSPRGTNTEAFF. DNA for the CDR3: TGTGCCAGCTCACCTCGGGGAACGAACACTGAAGCTTTCTTT.

The chain combines TRBV21-1 with TRBJ2-7; the DNA was not used to check the table's D call, TRBD1. TRBV21-1 is flagged as a pseudogene. The CDR3 covers 14 residues. The CDR3 nucleotides read TGTGCCAGCAGCAAAAAGGGGGTGGGAAACGAGCAGTACTTC. Protein product: CASSKKGVGNEQYF.

The V and J genes are TRBV9 and TRBJ1-1, with D possibly being TRBD1 (6 bases). The CDR3 contains 15 residues. V dropped 2 bases and J dropped 3 bases, with 14 bases sitting between them. The germline V gene encodes CDR1 SGDLS and CDR2 YYNGEE. The CDR3 sequence is CASSVTGYTDTEAFF. CDR3 bases: TGTGCCAGCAGCGTTACAGGGTACACCGACACTGAAGCTTTCTTT. Combining the CDR3 with reference TRBV9 and TRBJ1-1 gives the whole variable domain DSGVTQTPKHLITATGQRVTLRCSPRSGDLSVYWYQQSLDQGLQFLIQYYNGEERAKGNILERFSAQQFPDLHSELNLSSLELGDSALYFCASSVTGYTDTEAFFGQGTRLTVV.